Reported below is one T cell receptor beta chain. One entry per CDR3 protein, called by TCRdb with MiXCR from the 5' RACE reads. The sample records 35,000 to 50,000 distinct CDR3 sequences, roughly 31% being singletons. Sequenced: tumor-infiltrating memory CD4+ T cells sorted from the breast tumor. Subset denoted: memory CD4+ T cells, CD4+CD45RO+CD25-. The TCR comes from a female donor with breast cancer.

The DNA of the CDR3 is TGTGCCAGCAGCTTACAGGCCGGTGCTAGCACAGATACGCAGTATTTT. Translation gives CASSLQAGASTDTQYF. The chain uses TRBV11-2 and TRBJ2-3, with D uncertain. This CDR3 region has 16 residues. Per germline, CDR1 SGHAT and CDR2 FQNNGV. The germline V and J ends were trimmed by 2 bases and 0 bases, with 12 bases remaining between them.